This T cell receptor (beta chain) appears in the sequencing data of a study of blood T cell repertoires in COVID-19. Turning to the study itself: PBMCs, B-cell-depleted T cells, or T cells were the source of the cDNA or gDNA that made up the material.

Using immunoSEQ multiplex PCR, the repertoire was profiled, and TCRdb retains in-frame clones only, with some absent. The sample consists of 250,000 to 350,000 clones, around 85% of them appearing once. Living in roughly 25 US areas, the participants were between roughly 18 and 89 years of age. Cohorts were assigned according to the clinical history that participants reported. Recovered status in Cohort 3 required two negative PCRs, clearance, or symptom resolution. This CDR3 spans 15 amino acids. J lost 8 bases, V lost 3 bases, and 6 bases had no gene match. CDR1 and CDR2 (germline): WNHNN, SYGVQD (reference sequence).

V and J are TRBV10-1 and TRBJ2-1; 11 bases agree with TRBD2. This TCR was recovered from a woman aged 25 to 39 who had recovered from COVID-19. The material sequenced was PBMCs or T cells enriched from blood (not recorded which). The CDR3 spells CASSERLAGGDEQFF. Here the CDR3 DNA reads TGCGCCAGCAGTGAACGGCTAGCGGGGGGCGATGAGCAGTTCTTC.